This T cell receptor beta chain was sequenced in a study of blood T cell repertoires in COVID-19. As for the study in general: Acute and convalescent COVID-19 specimens originated in the United States, Italy and Spain.

The repertoire was sequenced with immunoSEQ multiplex PCR; TCRdb's copy has only in-frame clones and lacks some. The sample holds around 250,000 clones, 82% seen once. Per germline, CDR1 KGHSH and CDR2 LQKENI. Trimming removed 3 bases at V and 6 bases at J, with 14 bases between. The CDR3 totals 15 residues. This receptor was taken from a man aged 35 to 55 who had been exposed to COVID-19. Sample: PBMCs or T cells enriched from blood (not recorded which). The genes are TRBV18 and TRBJ2-2; TRBD2 is a possible D gene (6 bases). The DNA of the CDR3 is TGTGCCAGCTCACCGGGGGACGGCGGGGCCGGGGAGCTGTTTTTT. Protein: CASSPGDGGAGELFF.